The entry below describes one TCR beta chain. As yet, its antigen is unknown. Excluded: other autoimmune disease, uncontrolled infection, pregnancy or lactation. Clinical symptoms, serum thyroxine, TRAb, thyroid ultrasound and orbital computed tomography formed the basis of diagnosis. Fresh peripheral blood (approximately 9.2 ml) yielded the PBMCs. The data stem from a study of Graves' ophthalmopathy and Graves' hyperthyroidism. Study conclusions and caveats: Detected in blood as well were most expanded thyroid clonotypes with frequency above 0.001.

Per the germline V gene, CDR1 is SGHTA and CDR2 is FQGNSA. This CDR3 has 16 amino acids. Trimming took off 7 bases at V and 4 bases at J, with 20 bases between the two ends. Amplified TCR beta CDR3 regions were obtained using RNA transcripts as template. RT-PCR was first run with HTBI primers, then multiplex PCR in a second round. TCRdb reprocessed the multiplex PCR reads via MiXCR and lists one record per CDR3 protein. The sample lists 200,000 to 300,000 distinct CDR3 sequences, less than 55% seen once, with around half in the top ten. V usage is TRBV7-2 and J usage is TRBJ2-1; TRBD2 might be the D (7 bases). The clonotype was recovered from an adult man with Graves' ophthalmopathy. Sequenced: peripheral blood. CDR3 region: CASTPGGGGRYNEQFF. The CDR3 DNA reads as TGTGCCAGCACACCCGGCGGGGGCGGCCGATACAATGAGCAGTTCTTC. The complete variable domain, with remaining parts taken from reference TRBV7-2 and TRBJ2-1, reads GAGVSQSPSNKVTEKGKDVELRCDPISGHTALYWYRQSLGQGLEFLIYFQGNSAPDKSGLPSDRFSAERTGGSVSTLTIQRTQQEDSAVYLCASTPGGGGRYNEQFFGPGTRLTVL.